This TCR beta chain originates from a study of graft-versus-host responses after intestinal transplantation. The table came from immunoSEQ multiplex PCR; TCRdb's copy has only in-frame clones and leaves some out. Here the sample spans fewer than 4,500 clones, approximately 32% being singletons. Material: alloreactive CD4+ T cells from a mixed lymphocyte reaction culture, obtained before transplantation. The subset is: CFSE-low proliferating T cells sorted from approximately 6-day pre-transplant mixed lymphocyte reaction (GvH or HvG direction). The sequence came from a human patient who was an organ donor for intestinal transplantation.

CDR3 nucleotides: TGTGCCAGCTCACGACAGGGGTACACTGAAGCTTTCTTT. The encoded protein is CASSRQGYTEAFF. This chain joins TRBV18 and TRBJ1-1, with 8 bases identical to TRBD1. The CDR3 is made up of 13 amino acids. Germline V gene sequence: CDR1 KGHSH, CDR2 LQKENI. V was clipped by 4 bases and J by 3 bases; unmatched bases: 1. The full variable domain, rest sourced from reference TRBV18 and TRBJ1-1, is NAGVMQNPRHLVRRRGQEARLRCSPMKGHSHVYWYRQLPEEGLKFMVYLQKENIIDESGMPKERFSAEFPKEGPSILRIQQVVRGDSAAYFCASSRQGYTEAFFGQGTRLTVV.